This T cell receptor beta chain was retrieved from a study of blood T cell repertoires in COVID-19. In the study overall: Acute and convalescent COVID-19 specimens originated in the United States, Italy and Spain. Sources were T cells, B-cell-depleted T cells, or PBMCs; the material itself was cDNA or gDNA.

Assay: immunoSEQ multiplex PCR; the TCRdb copy retains only in-frame clones and omits some. The top ten hold 9.7% of the sample, which has about 220,000 clones, 75% to 85% seen once. Trimming took 4 bases from V and 3 from J; bases not matched to a gene: 8. This CDR3 spans 16 amino acids. Germline-derived CDR1 and CDR2 are LNHDA and SQIVND (reference sequence). This sequence was found in a man aged 50 to 59 with active or convalescent COVID-19. The specimen sequenced was peripheral blood. The chain couples TRBV19 to TRBJ2-2, with 7 bases fitting TRBD2. CDR3 coding DNA: TGTGCCAGTAGTACTAAGACTAGCTTAGACACCGGGGAGCTGTTTTTT. It encodes CASSTKTSLDTGELFF.